What follows is one TCR beta chain and its context. Its antigen is unidentified. This CDR3 has 13 residues. V shed 0 bases and J 9 bases; nucleotides not matched to a gene: 3. The V gene's germline CDR1 is GTSNPN and CDR2 SVGIG (reference sequence). This entry comes from a study of shared clonotypes between healthy human individuals. Study results and limitations: Investigators expected sequencing depth to affect clonotype sharing among donors. Since donors were few, the genetic and exposure-history diversity represented was limited.

Sequencing was performed with immunoSEQ multiplex PCR; in TCRdb, only in-frame clones are kept and a portion is missing. The sample records about 1.5 million clones, roughly 97% being singletons. The genes are TRBV30 and TRBJ2-1, with 9 bases that match TRBD2. Sequenced sample: naive CD4+ T cells sorted from blood. Described subset: CD45RA+ positively selected. This clonotype was obtained from a man in his thirties or forties in good health. The CDR3 bases are TGTGCCTGGAGTGTAATAGCGGGAGTTGAGCAGTTCTTC. As protein: CAWSVIAGVEQFF.